This T cell receptor (beta chain) came from a study of blood T cells in healthy people across ages. Whole-study results and caveats: Across the age range, TCR beta diversity per million T cells fell in a roughly linear way. The CMV status of each donor remained undetermined, and this could have confounded shifts in expanded clonotypes.

For the second PCR, which ran for roughly 6 to 11 cycles, a sample-barcoded 5' primer and a J-beta primer mix were used. Per-sample output comprised a minimum of 2.5 million paired-end reads containing CDR3. In TCRdb, the 5' RACE reads were re-called with MiXCR into one record per CDR3 protein. The top ten clones hold roughly 15% of a sample with approximately 680,000 distinct CDR3 sequences, less than 40% of them seen once. In this sample, this clonotype turned up a few times. As yet, its antigen is unknown. CDR1 and CDR2 (germline): MNHEY, SMNVEV (reference sequence). The length of the CDR3 is 15 residues. Trimming removed 0 bases at V and 0 bases at J, with 6 bases between. Samples each had at least 5.5 micrograms of total RNA extracted.

The chain employs TRBV27 and TRBJ1-3; unclear D gene. The receptor's source is a woman aged 80 or older in good health. Sample: blood. CDR3 sequence reads: CASSLSGFSGNTIYF. As DNA, the CDR3 is TGTGCCAGCAGTTTATCAGGTTTCTCTGGAAACACCATATATTTT.